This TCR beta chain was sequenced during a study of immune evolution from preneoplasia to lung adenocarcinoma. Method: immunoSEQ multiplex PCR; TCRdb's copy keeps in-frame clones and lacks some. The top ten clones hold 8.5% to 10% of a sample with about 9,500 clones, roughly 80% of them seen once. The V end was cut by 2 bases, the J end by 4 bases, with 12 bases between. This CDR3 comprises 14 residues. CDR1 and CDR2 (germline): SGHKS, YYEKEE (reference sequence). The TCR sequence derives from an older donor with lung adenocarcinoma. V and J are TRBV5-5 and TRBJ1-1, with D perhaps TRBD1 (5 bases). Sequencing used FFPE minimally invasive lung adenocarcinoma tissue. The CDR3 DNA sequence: TGTGCCAGCAGCTTTGAAGAAGGGGCCACTGAAGCTTTCTTT. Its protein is CASSFEEGATEAFF. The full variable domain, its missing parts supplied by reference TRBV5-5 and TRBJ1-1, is DAGVTQSPTHLIKTRGQQVTLRCSPISGHKSVSWYQQVLGQGPQFIFQYYEKEERGRGNFPDRFSARQFPNYSSELNVNALLLGDSALYLCASSFEEGATEAFFGQGTRLTVV.